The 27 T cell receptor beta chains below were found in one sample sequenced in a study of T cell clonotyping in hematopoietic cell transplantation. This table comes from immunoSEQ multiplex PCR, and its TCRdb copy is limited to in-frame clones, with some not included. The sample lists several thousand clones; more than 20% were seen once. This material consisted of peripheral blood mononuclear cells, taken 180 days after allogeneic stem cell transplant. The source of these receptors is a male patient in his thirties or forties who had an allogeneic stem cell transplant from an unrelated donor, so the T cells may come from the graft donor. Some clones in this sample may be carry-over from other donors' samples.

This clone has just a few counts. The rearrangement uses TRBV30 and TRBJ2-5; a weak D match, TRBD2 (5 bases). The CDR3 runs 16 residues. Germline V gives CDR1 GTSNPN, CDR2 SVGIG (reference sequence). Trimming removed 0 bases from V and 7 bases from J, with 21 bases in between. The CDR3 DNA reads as TGTGCCTGGAGTGTACCCCTACGGGATCTCCGACGGACCCAGTACTTC. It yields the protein CAWSVPLRDLRRTQYF.

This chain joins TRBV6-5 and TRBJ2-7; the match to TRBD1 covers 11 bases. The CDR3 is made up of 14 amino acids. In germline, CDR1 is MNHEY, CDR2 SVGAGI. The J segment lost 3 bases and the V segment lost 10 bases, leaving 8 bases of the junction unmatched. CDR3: CATGQGAHGYEQYF. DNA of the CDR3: TGTGCCACCGGACAGGGGGCGCATGGCTACGAGCAGTACTTC.

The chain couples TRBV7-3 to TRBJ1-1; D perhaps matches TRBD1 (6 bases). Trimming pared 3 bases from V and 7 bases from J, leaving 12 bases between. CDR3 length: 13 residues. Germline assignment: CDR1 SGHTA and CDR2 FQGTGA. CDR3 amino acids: CASSFGGGHEAFF. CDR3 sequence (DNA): TGTGCCAGCAGCTTTGGAGGGGGACATGAAGCTTTCTTT.

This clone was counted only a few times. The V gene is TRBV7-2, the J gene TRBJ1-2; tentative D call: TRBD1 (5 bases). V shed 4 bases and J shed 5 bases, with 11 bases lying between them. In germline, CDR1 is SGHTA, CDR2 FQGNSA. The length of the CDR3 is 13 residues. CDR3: CASSSGTDYGYTF. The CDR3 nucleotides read TGTGCCAGCAGCTCCGGGACGGATTATGGCTACACCTTC.

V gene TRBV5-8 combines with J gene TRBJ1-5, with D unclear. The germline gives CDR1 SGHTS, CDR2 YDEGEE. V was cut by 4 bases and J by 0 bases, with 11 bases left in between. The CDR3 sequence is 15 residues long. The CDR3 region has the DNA TGTGCCAGCAGCATCCAAGGATATAGCAATCAGCCCCAGCATTTT. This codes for CASSIQGYSNQPQHF.

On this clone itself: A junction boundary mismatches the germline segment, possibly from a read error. CDR3 protein: CASSLEGQGRSGELFF. The CDR3 nucleotides read TGTGCCAGCAGCCTAGAGGGACAGGGGAGATCCGGGGAGCTGTTTTTT. This chain joins TRBV11-3 and TRBJ2-2, with TRBD1 matching over 10 bases. CDR3 size: 16 residues. The germline CDR1 and CDR2 sequences are SGHNT and YENEEA.

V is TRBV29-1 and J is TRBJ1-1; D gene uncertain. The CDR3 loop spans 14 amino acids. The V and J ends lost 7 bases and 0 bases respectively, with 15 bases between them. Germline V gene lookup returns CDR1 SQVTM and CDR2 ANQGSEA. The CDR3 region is CSAETWQMNTEAFF. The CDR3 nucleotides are TGCAGCGCCGAAACATGGCAGATGAACACTGAAGCTTTCTTT.

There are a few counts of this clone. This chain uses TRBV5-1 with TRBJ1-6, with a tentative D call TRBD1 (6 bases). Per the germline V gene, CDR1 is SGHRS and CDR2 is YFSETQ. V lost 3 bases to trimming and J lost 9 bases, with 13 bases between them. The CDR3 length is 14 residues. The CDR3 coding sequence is TGCGCCAGCAGCTCCGGGACATTGACTTCACCCCTCCACTTT. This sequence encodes CASSSGTLTSPLHF.

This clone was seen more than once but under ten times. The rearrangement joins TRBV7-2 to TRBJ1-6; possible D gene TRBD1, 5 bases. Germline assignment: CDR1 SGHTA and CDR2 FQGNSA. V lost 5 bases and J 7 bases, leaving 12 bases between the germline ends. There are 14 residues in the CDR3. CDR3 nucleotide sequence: TGTGCCAGCAGCCTAGGGGCAGGGAATTCACCCCTCCACTTT. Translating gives CASSLGAGNSPLHF. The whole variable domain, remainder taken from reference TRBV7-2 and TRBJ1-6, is GAGVSQSPSNKVTEKGKDVELRCDPISGHTALYWYRQSLGQGLEFLIYFQGNSAPDKSGLPSDRFSAERTGGSVSTLTIQRTQQEDSAVYLCASSLGAGNSPLHFGNGTRLTVT.

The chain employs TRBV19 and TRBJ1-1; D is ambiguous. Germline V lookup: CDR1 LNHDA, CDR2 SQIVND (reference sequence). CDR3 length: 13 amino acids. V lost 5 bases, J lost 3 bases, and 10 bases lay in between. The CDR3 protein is CASSLGVDTEAFF. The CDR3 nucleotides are TGTGCCAGTAGTTTGGGTGTTGACACTGAAGCTTTCTTT.

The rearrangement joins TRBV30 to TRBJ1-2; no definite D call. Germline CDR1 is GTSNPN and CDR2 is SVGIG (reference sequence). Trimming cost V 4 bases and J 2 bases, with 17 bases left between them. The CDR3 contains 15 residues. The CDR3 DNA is TGTGCCTGGATCCCTCCCCCGGAGCCGAACTATGGCTACACCTTC. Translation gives CAWIPPPEPNYGYTF. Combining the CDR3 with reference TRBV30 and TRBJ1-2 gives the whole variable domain SQTIHQWPATLVQPVGSPLSLECTVEGTSNPNLYWYRQAAGRGLQLLFYSVGIGQISSEVPQNLSASRPQDRQFILSSKKLLLSDSGFYLCAWIPPPEPNYGYTFGSGTRLTVV.

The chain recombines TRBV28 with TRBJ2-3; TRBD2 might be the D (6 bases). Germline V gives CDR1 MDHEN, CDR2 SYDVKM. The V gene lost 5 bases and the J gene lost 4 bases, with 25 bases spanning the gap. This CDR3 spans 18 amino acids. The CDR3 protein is CASSLLPAGTMPPDTQYF. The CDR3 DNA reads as TGTGCCAGCAGTCTCCTTCCTGCGGGGACGATGCCCCCAGATACGCAGTATTTT.

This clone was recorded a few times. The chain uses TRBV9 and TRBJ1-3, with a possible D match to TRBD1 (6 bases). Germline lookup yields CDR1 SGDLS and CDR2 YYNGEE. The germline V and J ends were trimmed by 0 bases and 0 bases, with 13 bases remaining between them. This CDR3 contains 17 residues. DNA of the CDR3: TGTGCCAGCAGCGTAGTGGGGGCCGCCAACTCTGGAAACACCATATATTTT. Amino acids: CASSVVGAANSGNTIYF.

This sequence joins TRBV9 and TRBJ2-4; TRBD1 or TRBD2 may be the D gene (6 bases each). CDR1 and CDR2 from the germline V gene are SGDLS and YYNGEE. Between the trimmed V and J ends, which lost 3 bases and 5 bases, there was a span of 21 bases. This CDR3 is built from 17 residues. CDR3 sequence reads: CASSGGDRTVKENIQYF. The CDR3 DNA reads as TGTGCCAGCAGCGGGGGGGATCGGACAGTCAAGGAAAACATTCAGTACTTC.

CDR3 DNA sequence: TGTGCCAGCAGTGGGACCTACACAGATACGCAGTATTTT. As protein: CASSGTYTDTQYF. The chain uses TRBV28 and TRBJ2-3; D may be TRBD1 or TRBD2 (5 bases each). The V and J ends lost 5 bases and 2 bases respectively, with 8 bases between them. This CDR3 is 13 amino acids long. Germline CDR1 and CDR2: MDHEN and SYDVKM.

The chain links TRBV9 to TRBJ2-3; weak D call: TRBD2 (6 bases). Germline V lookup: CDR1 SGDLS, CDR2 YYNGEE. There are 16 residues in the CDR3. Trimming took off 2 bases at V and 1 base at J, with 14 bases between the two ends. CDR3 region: CASSVDPSARTDTQYF. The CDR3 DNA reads TGTGCCAGCAGCGTGGACCCTAGCGCGCGCACAGATACGCAGTATTTT.

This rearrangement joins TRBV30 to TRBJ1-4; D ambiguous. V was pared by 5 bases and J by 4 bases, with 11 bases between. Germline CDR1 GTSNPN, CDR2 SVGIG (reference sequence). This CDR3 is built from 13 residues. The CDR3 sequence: CAWDGRLNEKLFF. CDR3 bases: TGTGCCTGGGACGGACGGCTTAATGAAAAACTGTTTTTT.

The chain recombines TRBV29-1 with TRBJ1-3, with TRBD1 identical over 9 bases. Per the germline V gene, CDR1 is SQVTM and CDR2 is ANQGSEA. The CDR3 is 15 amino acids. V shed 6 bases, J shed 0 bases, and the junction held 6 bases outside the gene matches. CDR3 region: CSVGQGSSSGNTIYF. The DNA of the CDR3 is TGCAGCGTCGGACAGGGGAGCTCCTCTGGAAACACCATATATTTT.

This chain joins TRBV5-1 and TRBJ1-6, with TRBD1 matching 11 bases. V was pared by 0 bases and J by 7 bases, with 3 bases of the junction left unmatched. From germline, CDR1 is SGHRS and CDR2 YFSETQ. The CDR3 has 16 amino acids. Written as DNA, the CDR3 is TGCGCCAGCAGCTTGGGGACAGGGGGCGAGAATTCACCCCTCCACTTT. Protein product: CASSLGTGGENSPLHF.

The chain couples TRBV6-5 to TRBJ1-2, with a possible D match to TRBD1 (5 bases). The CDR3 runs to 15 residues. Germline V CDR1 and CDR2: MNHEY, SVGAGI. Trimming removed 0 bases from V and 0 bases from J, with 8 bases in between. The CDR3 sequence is CASSYSGDPNYGYTF. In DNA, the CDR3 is TGTGCCAGCAGTTACTCAGGGGATCCTAACTATGGCTACACCTTC.

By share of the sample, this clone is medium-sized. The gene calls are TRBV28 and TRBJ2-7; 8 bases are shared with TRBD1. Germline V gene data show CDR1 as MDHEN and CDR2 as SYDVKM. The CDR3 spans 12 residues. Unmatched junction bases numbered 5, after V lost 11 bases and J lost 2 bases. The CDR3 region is CASGQGPYEQYF. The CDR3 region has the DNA TGTGCCTCAGGACAGGGTCCCTACGAGCAGTACTTC.

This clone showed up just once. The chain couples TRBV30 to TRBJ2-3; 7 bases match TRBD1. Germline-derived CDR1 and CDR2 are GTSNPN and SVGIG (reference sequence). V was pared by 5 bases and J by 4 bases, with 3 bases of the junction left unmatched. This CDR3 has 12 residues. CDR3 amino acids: CAWLGQADTQYF. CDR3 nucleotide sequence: TGTGCCTGGCTTGGACAGGCAGATACGCAGTATTTT.

The CDR3 DNA follows: TGCGCCAGCAGCCAGGCTAGGAGGGTCGGCTACACCTTC. It specifies CASSQARRVGYTF. V is TRBV4-1 and J is TRBJ1-2; unclear D gene. CDR1 and CDR2 (germline): MGHRA, YSYEKL. The ends were cut back, 3 bases at V and 8 bases at J, with 13 bases in the middle. The CDR3 consists of 13 residues.

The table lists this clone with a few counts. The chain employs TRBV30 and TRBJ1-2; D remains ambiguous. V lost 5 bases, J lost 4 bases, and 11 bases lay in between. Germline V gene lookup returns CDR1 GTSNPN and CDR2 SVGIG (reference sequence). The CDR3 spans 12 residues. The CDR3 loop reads CAWSTDGYGYTF. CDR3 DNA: TGTGCCTGGTCCACCGACGGCTATGGCTACACCTTC.

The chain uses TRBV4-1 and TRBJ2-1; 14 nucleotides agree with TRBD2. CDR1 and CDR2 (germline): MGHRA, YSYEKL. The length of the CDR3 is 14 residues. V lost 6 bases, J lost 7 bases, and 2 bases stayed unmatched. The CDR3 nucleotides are TGCGCCAGCAGGACTAGCGGGGGGGTTAATGAGCAGTTCTTC. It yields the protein CASRTSGGVNEQFF.

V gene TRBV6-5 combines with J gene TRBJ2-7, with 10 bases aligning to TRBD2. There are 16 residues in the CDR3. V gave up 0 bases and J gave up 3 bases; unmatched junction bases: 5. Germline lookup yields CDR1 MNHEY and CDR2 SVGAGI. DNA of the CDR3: TGTGCCAGCAGTTACTCCCGACTAGCGGGCTACTACGAGCAGTACTTC. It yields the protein CASSYSRLAGYYEQYF.

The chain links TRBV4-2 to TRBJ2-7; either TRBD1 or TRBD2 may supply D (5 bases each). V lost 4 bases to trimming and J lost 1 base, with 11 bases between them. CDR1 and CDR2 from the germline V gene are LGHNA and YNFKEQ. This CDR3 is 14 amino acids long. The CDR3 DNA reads TGTGCCAGCAGCCGTGGGACCGGATCCTACGAGCAGTACTTC. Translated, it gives CASSRGTGSYEQYF.